This T cell receptor beta chain was recorded in a study of vaccination and CD4 T cells after COVID-19. The wider study: Samples after vaccination came a median approximately 73 days past dose two, ranging 14 to 241. Study-wide results and limits: Median SARS-CoV-2-reactive clonotypes rose from approximately 21 to 38, not significantly.

The V gene's germline CDR1 is LNHDA and CDR2 SQIVND (reference sequence). V was pared by 9 bases and J by 1 base, with 1 base between. CDR3 size: 9 residues. Cultured CD4+ T cell DNA underwent sequencing with the Oncomine TCR Beta short-read assay. One entry per CDR3 protein results from TCRdb running MiXCR on the PCR reads. The table records 15,000 to 20,000 distinct CDR3 sequences, about 27% of them present only once. Treatment of the sample: 10-day PBMC culture with coronavirus spike peptide pools or control peptides (ViraFEST assay). Fresh medium (containing IL-2) replaced half the medium on days 3 and 7. As to this clonotype: Antigen specificity is unknown.

This TCR derives from a human donor with COVID-19. The chain is built from TRBV19 and TRBJ2-7; D is uncertain. The sequenced sample consisted of cultured CD4+ T cells from blood. CDR3 in DNA: TGTGCCAGGTCCTACGAGCAGTACTTC. Translated: CARSYEQYF.